This TCR beta chain was documented in a study of read filtering for tumor transcriptome and immune sequencing. On the study more broadly: The cohort had over 16 men and 14 to 15 women aged roughly 47 to 85, mean roughly 65 years. DNase treatment preceded whole-transcriptome library preparation.

From 300 to 400 ng of RNA, a library with molecular barcoded alpha/delta and beta/gamma adaptors was made. TCRdb ran MiXCR on the reads and lists one entry per CDR3 protein. The table includes 35,000 to 40,000 distinct CDR3 sequences, about 13% detected once. This clonotype turned up a few times. Its antigen is still unknown. The CDR3 consists of 14 residues. With V trimmed by 2 bases and J by 6 bases, 4 bases remained unmatched. Germline lookup yields CDR1 DFQATT and CDR2 SNEGSKA (reference sequence). Notes on the study in general: Sorted CD138-negative bone marrow cells were not purified T cells. Correlation between methods rose after single-read clonotypes were removed.

Sample: a population of CD138-negative cells sorted from bone marrow. The clonotype comes from a donor aged 40 or older with multiple myeloma. This chain joins TRBV20-1 and TRBJ2-1; 10 bases are a match to TRBD2. For the CDR3, the DNA is TGCAGTGCTAGACGAAGCGGGAGGGCCAATGAGCAGTTCTTC. Residues: CSARRSGRANEQFF.